Below are 25 T cell receptor beta chains sequenced from a single sample in a study of shared clonotypes between healthy human individuals. Assay: immunoSEQ multiplex PCR; the TCRdb copy retains only in-frame clones and omits some. The sample includes a few hundred thousand clones, more than 75% seen only once; the top ten take around 15%. Sequenced sample: memory CD8+ T cells sorted from blood. Subset in this sample: CD45RO+ cells pooled with CCR7-negative TemRA cells. Receptors were obtained from a man between 18 and 35 years old in good health.

The rearrangement joins TRBV6-6 to TRBJ2-2; D is uncertain. Germline V gene sequence: CDR1 MNHNY, CDR2 SVGAGI (reference sequence). V was cut by 1 base and J by 6 bases, with 15 bases left in between. This CDR3 region has 16 residues. In DNA form, the CDR3 reads TGTGCCAGCAGTTACTTCTTCACTTCAGCCTCCGGGGAGCTGTTTTTT. Its translation is CASSYFFTSASGELFF.

The chain uses TRBV4-1 and TRBJ2-1; TRBD2 matches 9 bases. The CDR3 sequence is 15 residues long. With V trimmed by 1 base and J by 9 bases, 7 bases remained unmatched. The V gene's germline CDR1 is MGHRA and CDR2 YSYEKL. CDR3 sequence (DNA): TGCGCCAGCAGCCAAGGGACTAGCGCGTCGGGTGAGCAGTTCTTC. Protein sequence: CASSQGTSASGEQFF.

The chain uses TRBV6-5 and TRBJ1-1, with unresolved D. V lost 7 bases to trimming and J lost 0 bases, with 9 bases between them. The CDR3 has 13 amino acids. Germline V gene data show CDR1 as MNHEY and CDR2 as SVGAGI. CDR3 in amino acids: CASNSLMNTEAFF. CDR3 nucleotides: TGTGCCAGCAATTCGCTCATGAACACTGAAGCTTTCTTT.

The chain is built from TRBV27 and TRBJ1-4; no reliable D call. V lost 4 bases and J 7 bases, leaving 13 bases between the germline ends. The CDR3 spans 14 residues. Germline V gives CDR1 MNHEY, CDR2 SMNVEV (reference sequence). As DNA, the CDR3 is TGTGCCAGCAGTTCCTCTCCAGTAGGTGAAAAACTGTTTTTT. Its protein product is CASSSSPVGEKLFF. Filled out from reference TRBV27 and TRBJ1-4, the complete variable domain reads EAQVTQNPRYLITVTGKKLTVTCSQNMNHEYMSWYRQDPGLGLRQIYYSMNVEVTDKGDVPEGYKVSRKEKRNFPLILESPSPNQTSLYFCASSSSPVGEKLFFGSGTQLSVL.

This clone has a single count. V is TRBV5-1 and J is TRBJ2-7; D may be TRBD1 (6 bases). Germline-derived CDR1 and CDR2 are SGHRS and YFSETQ. V lost 3 bases to trimming and J lost 3 bases, with 16 bases between them. The CDR3 totals 15 residues. The CDR3: CASSSGRDKNYEQYF. The CDR3 DNA sequence: TGCGCCAGCAGCTCAGGCCGGGACAAGAACTACGAGCAGTACTTC.

The gene calls are TRBV7-9 and TRBJ2-3; D is perhaps TRBD1 or TRBD2 (5 bases each). The V end was cut by 4 bases, the J end by 2 bases, with 10 bases between. Germline values: CDR1 SEHNR, CDR2 FQNEAQ (reference sequence). CDR3 length equals 14 residues. CDR3 residues: CASSSPGLTDTQYF. CDR3 DNA: TGTGCCAGCAGCTCCCCGGGGCTCACAGATACGCAGTATTTT.

The sample holds a few counts of this clone. The chain is built from TRBV29-1 and TRBJ1-3; no definite D call. V lost 6 bases and J 0 bases, leaving 12 bases between the germline ends. Germline-derived CDR1 and CDR2 are SQVTM and ANQGSEA. This CDR3 has 14 amino acids. In nucleotides, the CDR3 is TGCAGCGTCCGAGAAGTAAGCTCTGGAAACACCATATATTTT. Protein: CSVREVSSGNTIYF.

The chain couples TRBV12-2 to TRBJ1-1; TRBD1, the D gene given by the table, was not confirmed from the DNA. TRBV12-2 is termed a pseudogene. This CDR3 contains 15 residues. As DNA, the CDR3 is TGTGCAAGTCGCTCAGACAGGGGGAGAAACACTGAAGCTTTCTTT. The encoded protein is CASRSDRGRNTEAFF.

The rearrangement uses TRBV10-3 and TRBJ2-3, with D possibly being TRBD1 or TRBD2 (5 bases each). There are 13 residues in the CDR3. V was trimmed by 9 bases and J by 0 bases, leaving 10 bases between them. CDR1 and CDR2 from the germline V gene are ENHRY and SYGVKD. CDR3 sequence reads: CAIWDGSTDTQYF. The CDR3 nucleotides are TGTGCCATATGGGACGGCAGCACAGATACGCAGTATTTT.

The V call is TRBV27, the J call TRBJ2-3, with 9 bases lining up with TRBD1. CDR1 is MNHEY and CDR2 is SMNVEV in the germline V gene (reference sequence). The CDR3 covers 15 residues. The junction had 1 base not matched to a gene; V was cut back by 0 bases and J by 3 bases. CDR3 residues: CASSLSGTGTDTQYF. CDR3 coding DNA: TGTGCCAGCAGTTTATCGGGGACAGGGACAGATACGCAGTATTTT.

The V call is TRBV29-1, the J call TRBJ2-7, with a weak D call TRBD2 (6 bases). V was cut by 7 bases and J by 2 bases, with 15 bases left in between. The CDR3 runs to 13 residues. Germline CDR1 reads SQVTM; CDR2 reads ANQGSEA. The CDR3 is CSGLSRETYEQYF. In nucleotides, the CDR3 is TGCAGCGGGTTATCGCGGGAAACCTACGAGCAGTACTTC.

This clone was counted once. The CDR3 DNA reads as TGCGCCAGCAGCTGGGCCACCGGGACCGGATACGAGCAGTACTTC. It codes for CASSWATGTGYEQYF. The chain has TRBV5-1 and TRBJ2-7; D may be TRBD1 or TRBD2 (5 bases each). The germline V gene encodes CDR1 SGHRS and CDR2 YFSETQ. V lost 3 bases and J lost 4, with 17 bases in between. The CDR3 has 15 amino acids.

This clone appeared once. The chain uses TRBV13 and TRBJ2-7; TRBD2 aligns across 10 bases. Unmatched junction bases numbered 15, after V lost 1 base and J lost 0 bases. This CDR3 is built from 20 residues. Germline CDR1 PRHDT, CDR2 FYEKMQ (reference sequence). CDR3 loop: CASSLEATSGPPDVSYEQYF. CDR3 nucleotide sequence: TGTGCCAGCAGCTTAGAAGCGACTAGCGGGCCCCCCGACGTCTCCTACGAGCAGTACTTC.

The J gene is TRBJ2-1, the V gene TRBV5-6; D uncertain. Looked up from germline, CDR1 is SGHDT and CDR2 is YYEEEE. V was trimmed by 0 bases and J by 0 bases, leaving 19 bases between them. The CDR3 loop spans 19 amino acids. The CDR3 DNA is TGTGCCAGCAGCTTGGATCTCGCAGGACCATTGAGCTCCTACAATGAGCAGTTCTTC. It specifies CASSLDLAGPLSSYNEQFF.

This clone was seen only a few times. The CDR3 is CASASRYSNQPQHF. CDR3 nucleotides: TGTGCCAGCGCCTCTCGTTATAGCAATCAGCCCCAGCATTTT. The V gene is TRBV6-1, the J gene TRBJ1-5; D uncertain. The ends were cut back, 8 bases at V and 0 bases at J, with 11 bases in the middle. From germline, CDR1 is MNHNS and CDR2 SASEGT. The length of the CDR3 is 14 residues.

The chain combines TRBV7-9 with TRBJ1-1; D is unclear. The CDR3 is 15 amino acids. Trimming pared 1 base from V and 3 bases from J, leaving 12 bases between. Germline CDR1 and CDR2: SEHNR and FQNEAQ (reference sequence). The CDR3 is CASSLVPEGHTEAFF. The CDR3 DNA follows: TGTGCCAGCAGCTTAGTTCCCGAAGGGCACACTGAAGCTTTCTTT.

This clone occurred a few times. The rearrangement uses TRBV5-6 and TRBJ1-1; D gene unclear. The V end was cut by 1 base, the J end by 4 bases, with 14 bases between. This CDR3 is 15 amino acids long. Germline V gene data show CDR1 as SGHDT and CDR2 as YYEEEE. The CDR3 sequence is CASSLNWPMLTEAFF. CDR3 coding DNA: TGTGCCAGCAGCTTGAATTGGCCGATGCTCACTGAAGCTTTCTTT.

The rearrangement links TRBV10-2 to TRBJ2-7; a possible D gene is TRBD1 (5 bases). V lost 2 bases and J lost 3, with 14 bases in between. The CDR3 is 15 amino acids. Per germline, CDR1 WSHSY and CDR2 SAAADI. The CDR3, as DNA: TGCGCCAGCAGTGAGCAGAAGGGGCCGAACTACGAGCAGTACTTC. Translated: CASSEQKGPNYEQYF.

The chain joins TRBV5-6 to TRBJ1-3; D remains unclear. Germline V gene data show CDR1 as SGHDT and CDR2 as YYEEEE. The ends were cut back, 4 bases at V and 0 bases at J, with 5 bases in the middle. CDR3 length equals 13 residues. CDR3: CASSLDSGNTIYF. The CDR3 DNA reads TGTGCCAGCAGCCTTGACTCTGGAAACACCATATATTTT.

This rearrangement joins TRBV7-9 to TRBJ2-2; TRBD2 matches at 13 bases. V trimming: 5 bases; J trimming: 6 bases; junction bases outside the gene matches: 9. The CDR3 is made up of 17 amino acids. The germline V gene has CDR1 SEHNR and CDR2 FQNEAQ (reference sequence). The CDR3 DNA reads as TGTGCCAGCAGCCCCGGTACTAGCGGGAGGGACGCCGGGGAGCTGTTTTTT. This codes for CASSPGTSGRDAGELFF.

This chain links TRBV7-8 with TRBJ1-1; no firm D call. The CDR3 length is 13 residues. V lost 2 bases and J 9 bases, leaving 13 bases between the germline ends. Germline V CDR1 and CDR2: SGHVS, FQNEAQ. CDR3 residues: CASSLKAQAKAFF. The CDR3 DNA is TGTGCCAGCAGCTTAAAGGCCCAGGCAAAAGCTTTCTTT.

V and J are TRBV2 and TRBJ1-5; 8 bases match TRBD1. Germline V gene sequence: CDR1 SNHLY, CDR2 FYNNEI. The CDR3 extends over 14 amino acids. J lost 1 base, V lost 9 bases, and 5 bases had no gene match. CDR3 protein: CARGQGGSNQPQHF. CDR3 nucleotide sequence: TGTGCCAGAGGACAGGGTGGGAGCAATCAGCCCCAGCATTTT.

The rearrangement links TRBV11-2 to TRBJ1-2; D perhaps matches TRBD1 (6 bases). V lost 6 bases, J lost 8 bases, and 13 bases lay in between. Germline lookup yields CDR1 SGHAT and CDR2 FQNNGV. This CDR3 is built from 12 residues. CDR3 in amino acids: CASSRTGIGYTF. As DNA, the CDR3 is TGTGCCAGCAGTCGCACAGGGATAGGCTACACCTTC.

Worth noting for this clone: Other DNA variants within this sample encode the same CDR3. V and J are TRBV7-9 and TRBJ1-1, with D uncertain. Trimming removed 1 base at V and 1 base at J, with 4 bases between. The CDR3 loop spans 13 amino acids. Germline V gives CDR1 SEHNR, CDR2 FQNEAQ (reference sequence). CDR3 sequence (DNA): TGTGCCAGCAGCTTAGACCCGAACACTGAAGCTTTCTTT. This codes for CASSLDPNTEAFF.

The chain uses TRBV28 and TRBJ1-3, with D unresolved. In germline, CDR1 is MDHEN, CDR2 SYDVKM. V was clipped by 3 bases and J by 4 bases, with 16 bases between them. The CDR3 covers 16 residues. CDR3 residues: CASSLPLEGTGNTIYF. As DNA, the CDR3 is TGTGCCAGCAGTTTGCCCCTCGAGGGCACCGGAAACACCATATATTTT. The variable domain in full, with the rest retrieved from reference TRBV28 and TRBJ1-3, is DVKVTQSSRYLVKRTGEKVFLECVQDMDHENMFWYRQDPGLGLRLIYFSYDVKMKEKGDIPEGYSVSREKKERFSLILESASTNQTSMYLCASSLPLEGTGNTIYFGEGSWLTVV.